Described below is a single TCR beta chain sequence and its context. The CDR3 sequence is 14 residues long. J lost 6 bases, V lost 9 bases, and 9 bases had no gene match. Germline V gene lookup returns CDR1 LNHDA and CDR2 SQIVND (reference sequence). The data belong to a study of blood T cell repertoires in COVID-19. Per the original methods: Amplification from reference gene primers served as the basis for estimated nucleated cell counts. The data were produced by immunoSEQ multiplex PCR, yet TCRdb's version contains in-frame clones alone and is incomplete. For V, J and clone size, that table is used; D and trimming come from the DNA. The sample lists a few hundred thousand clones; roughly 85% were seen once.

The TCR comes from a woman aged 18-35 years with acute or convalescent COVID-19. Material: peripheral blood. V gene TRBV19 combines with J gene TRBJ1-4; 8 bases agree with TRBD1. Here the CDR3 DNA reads TGTGCCAGCCGGACGCAGGGGGCATATGAAAAACTGTTTTTT. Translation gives CASRTQGAYEKLFF.